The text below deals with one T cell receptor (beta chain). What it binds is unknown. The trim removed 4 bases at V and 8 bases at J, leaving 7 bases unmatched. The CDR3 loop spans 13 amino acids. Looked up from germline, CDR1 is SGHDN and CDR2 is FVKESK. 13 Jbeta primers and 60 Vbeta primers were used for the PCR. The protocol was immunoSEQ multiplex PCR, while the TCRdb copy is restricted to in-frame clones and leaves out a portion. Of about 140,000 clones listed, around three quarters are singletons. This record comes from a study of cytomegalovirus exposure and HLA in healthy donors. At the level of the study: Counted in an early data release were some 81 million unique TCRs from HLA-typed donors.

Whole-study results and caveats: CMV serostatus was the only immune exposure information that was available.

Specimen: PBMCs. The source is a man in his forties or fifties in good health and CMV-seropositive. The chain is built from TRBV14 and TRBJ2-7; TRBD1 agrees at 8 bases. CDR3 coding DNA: TGTGCCAGCAGCCCGGAAAACAGGGGGAAGCAGTACTTC. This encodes CASSPENRGKQYF.